The rows below give T cell receptor beta chains drawn from one sample of a study of cytomegalovirus exposure and HLA in healthy donors. Clones were read by immunoSEQ multiplex PCR, and TCRdb kept only the in-frame ones, dropping some. The sample records some 120,000 clones, more than 60% being singletons. Sequences were obtained from PBMCs. The receptors shown here come from a woman aged 60-70 years in good health and CMV-seropositive. CDR3s include the opening cysteine and the closing phenylalanine or tryptophan. Each record gives: clone size, D gene, V gene, J gene, CDR3 DNA, CDR3 protein. A D gene is named only where the DNA matches it firmly. Clone size, where shown, is once, few, many, or a class for clones that have expanded.

>NA|NA|TRBV7-9|TRBJ1-3
TGTGCCAGCAGCTTAGGAGGCGTCCACTCTGGAAACACCATATATTTT
CASSLGGVHSGNTIYF
>NA|NA|TRBV14|TRBJ1-3
TGTGCCAGCAGCCAACTCTCTGGAAACACCATATATTTT
CASSQLSGNTIYF
>NA|TRBD1|TRBV5-1|TRBJ1-1
TGCGCCAGCAGCTCCCACAGGGGGCTGAGGACTGAAGCTTTCTTT
CASSSHRGLRTEAFF
>NA|TRBD1|TRBV30|TRBJ2-7
TGTGCCTGGAGTAAAACAGGGGCGGGCGAGCAGTACTTC
CAWSKTGAGEQYF
>NA|NA|TRBV6-5|TRBJ1-2
TGTGCCAGCAGCCCGGACAGATCATCTTATGGCTACACCTTC
CASSPDRSSYGYTF
>NA|NA|TRBV5-5|TRBJ1-5
TGTGCCAGCAGCTTTACAGCCGGGGGCAATCAGCCCCAGCATTTT
CASSFTAGGNQPQHF
>NA|TRBD1|TRBV27|TRBJ2-7
TGTGCCAGCAGTCCGGGACAGGGACCAACCTACGAGCAGTACTTC
CASSPGQGPTYEQYF
>NA|TRBD1|TRBV5-1|TRBJ2-1
TGCGCCAGCAGCACACCCGTGAGACAGGGGGGGATTCAGTCCTACAATGAGCAGTTCTTC
CASSTPVRQGGIQSYNEQFF
>NA|NA|TRBV7-2|TRBJ1-5
TGTGCCAGCAGCCCCGGCACGGGACTCAATCAGCCCCAGCATTTT
CASSPGTGLNQPQHF
>NA|NA|TRBV11-2|TRBJ1-6
TGTGCCAGCAGCTTAGATCCAAACAGCCAATATAATTCACCCCTCCACTTT
CASSLDPNSQYNSPLHF
>NA|TRBD2|TRBV4-2|TRBJ2-1
TGTGCCAGCAGCCAAGAGGCTAGCGGGGGGCTAAATGAGCAGTTCTTC
CASSQEASGGLNEQFF
>NA|NA|TRBV14|TRBJ2-1
TGTGCCAGCAGCCAAGGACCCCTAGGTCCTTTCAATGAGCAGTTCTTC
CASSQGPLGPFNEQFF
>NA|TRBD2|TRBV5-1|TRBJ2-1
TGCGCCAGCAGCTTGGTAGGGCGGGGGGGCCGTACGGAGCAGTTCTTC
CASSLVGRGGRTEQFF
>once|NA|TRBV4-1|TRBJ1-2
TGCGCCAGCAGCCAAGAACGGGGGGACGGCTACACCTTC
CASSQERGDGYTF
>NA|TRBD1|TRBV5-4|TRBJ1-1
TGTGCCAGCAGGTCCGGGACAGGGAGGCCTAACACTGAAGCTTTCTTT
CASRSGTGRPNTEAFF
>NA|TRBD2|TRBV7-9|TRBJ2-3
TGTGCCAGCAGCTTAGGGATTGCGGAGACTAGCGATACGCAGTATTTT
CASSLGIAETSDTQYF
>NA|NA|TRBV4-3|TRBJ1-2
TGCGCCAGCAGCCAAGAACTTTTTTTCACTCTGACTCCGATACCTGCTAACTATGGCTACACCTTC
CASSQELFFTLTPIPANYGYTF
>NA|TRBD1|TRBV30|TRBJ1-1
TGTGCCTGGAATAGAATGACAGGGGGCACTGAAGCTTTCTTT
CAWNRMTGGTEAFF
>once|TRBD1|TRBV30|TRBJ1-5
TGTGCCTGGAGTGTACAGACAGGGCCAAATCAGCCCCAGCATTTT
CAWSVQTGPNQPQHF
>NA|NA|TRBV5-1|TRBJ1-1
TGCGCCAGCAGCTCACAGGTTATGAACACGGAAGCTTTCTTT
CASSSQVMNTEAFF
>once|NA|TRBV18|TRBJ1-2
TGTGCCAGCTCACCTGAGGAGTATGGCTACACCTTC
CASSPEEYGYTF
>NA|TRBD2|TRBV7-9|TRBJ2-7
TGTGCCAGCAGCTCGGTTCGGGAGGTTAGCTCCTACGAGCAGTACTTC
CASSSVREVSSYEQYF
>NA|NA|TRBV18|TRBJ1-5
TGTGCCAGCTCACTGTTCGATGCCTACAATCAGCCCCAGCATTTT
CASSLFDAYNQPQHF
>NA|TRBD1|TRBV5-1|TRBJ1-1
TGCGCCAGCAGCTTGGAAGGGGGACAGATGAACACTGAAGCTTTCTTT
CASSLEGGQMNTEAFF
>NA|NA|TRBV28|TRBJ1-2
TGTGCCGGGAGCGGGGACTCGCCGATCTATGGCTACACCTTC
CAGSGDSPIYGYTF
>NA|TRBD2|TRBV27|TRBJ2-7
TGTGCCAGCATGAATCTCGCCAGCGGGGGGACGAAGACCTACGAGCAGTACTTC
CASMNLASGGTKTYEQYF
>NA|TRBD1|TRBV7-2|TRBJ1-5
TGTGCCAGCAGCCCCAGGGGGGATCAGCCCCAGCATTTT
CASSPRGDQPQHF
>NA|TRBD2|TRBV27|TRBJ2-7
TGTGCCAGCAGTTTATGGGCTAGCGGGGCCGAGCAGTACTTC
CASSLWASGAEQYF
>NA|TRBD1|TRBV6-5|TRBJ2-5
TGTGCCAGCAGTTACTCGACAGGGGGACCTCAAGAGACCCAGTACTTC
CASSYSTGGPQETQYF
>NA|TRBD2|TRBV19|TRBJ2-2
TGTGCCAGTAGTATAGGAGCGGGGGCCTACACCGGGGAGCTGTTTTTT
CASSIGAGAYTGELFF
>NA|NA|TRBV13|TRBJ2-7
TGTGCCAGCAGCTCGGGAACCTACGAGCAGTACTTC
CASSSGTYEQYF
>NA|NA|TRBV11-2|TRBJ2-6
TGTGCCAGCACCCCGACACTCTCTGGGGCCAACGTCCTGACTTTC
CASTPTLSGANVLTF
>NA|TRBD2|TRBV6-5|TRBJ2-7
TGTGCCAGCAGTTACGGTCCTAGCGGAACCTACGAGCAGTACTTC
CASSYGPSGTYEQYF
>few|NA|TRBV7-6|TRBJ2-7
TGTGCCAGCAGCTTCCACGGTTCCTACGAGCAGTACTTC
CASSFHGSYEQYF
>NA|TRBD1|TRBV2|TRBJ2-7
TGTGCCAGCAGCCAGGACAGGGAGTCCTACGAGCAGTACTTC
CASSQDRESYEQYF
>NA|TRBD2|TRBV5-4|TRBJ2-3
TGTGCCAGCAGCTCAATACTAGCGGGTTTTTCCACAGATACGCAGTATTTT
CASSSILAGFSTDTQYF
>NA|NA|TRBV5-8|TRBJ2-4
TGTGCCAGCAGCCCGACCCGGCAGGTGGCCATTCAGTACTTC
CASSPTRQVAIQYF
>NA|NA|TRBV5-1|TRBJ1-2
TGCGCCAGCAGCTCGGGACTGTCGGGTAGTGGCTACACCTTC
CASSSGLSGSGYTF
>NA|NA|TRBV7-5|TRBJ1-4
TGTGTCAGAAGCTCGGCCGCTTTACAGGCCATTAATGAAAAACTGTTTTTT
CVRSSAALQAINEKLFF
>NA|NA|TRBV18|TRBJ1-3
TGTGCCAGCTCCCCGTTCCGGGAGCCGGGTGGAAACACCATATATTTT
CASSPFREPGGNTIYF